This TCR beta chain came from a study of tumor-infiltrating lymphocytes in localized non-small cell lung cancer. Study-wide results and limits: No link was found between tumor T-cell fraction and recurrence-free survival.

As concerns this clone: The antigen remains undetermined.

In germline, CDR1 is MNHNY, CDR2 SVGAGI (reference sequence). V lost 6 bases and J lost 4; bases outside the gene matches: 9. The CDR3 totals 15 residues. Produced via immunoSEQ multiplex PCR; TCRdb's table is partial and in-frame only. The table records more than 20,000 clones, roughly 73% of them present only once. This receptor was identified in a human donor with non-small cell lung cancer. The sequencing input was lung tumor tissue. The rearrangement links TRBV6-6 to TRBJ1-2; 9 nucleotides agree with TRBD1. The CDR3 region has the DNA TGTGCCAGCAGCGCACAGGGGGCGCGGGCCTATGGCTACACCTTC. It specifies CASSAQGARAYGYTF.